This T cell receptor beta chain was identified during a study of OX40 agonist ivuxolimab in advanced cancers. Study-wide background: The drug used for patients, ivuxolimab, was an agonistic anti-OX40 (CD134) antibody. Patients in dose escalation had liver, melanoma, kidney or head and neck cancers. Whole-study results and caveats: Among T cells, CD8+ cells averaged more expanded clones than CD4+ cells.

Patients who had autoimmune disease history or got systemic immunosuppression were left out. The CDR3 loop spans 19 amino acids. CDR1 and CDR2 from the germline V gene are SNHLY and FYNNEI. V lost 6 bases, J lost 3 bases, and 16 bases stayed unmatched. This clone was observed a single time. What it recognizes is unknown. Only in-frame clones appear in the TCRdb table, and some are missing; sequencing was by immunoSEQ multiplex PCR. The data hold around 75,000 clones, with under 90% observed a single time. The clonotype was recovered from an adult with an advanced solid tumor such as melanoma, head and neck, liver or kidney cancer. The V gene is TRBV2, the J gene TRBJ2-1, with 11 bases fitting TRBD2. The sample here was CD4+ or CD8+ T cells sorted from blood, taken in a trial of the OX40 agonist ivuxolimab. This CDR3 reads CASRGGTSGTLSGYNEQFF. CDR3 in DNA: TGTGCCAGCAGGGGGGGGACTAGCGGCACCCTAAGCGGCTACAATGAGCAGTTCTTC.